This TCR beta chain was captured in a study of cytomegalovirus exposure and HLA in healthy donors. General observations from the study: As confirmed in vitro, a few CMV-associated chains were specific for CMV antigens. Investigators reported 150 to 200 TCR beta chains as tied to cytomegalovirus. Generally TCR sequences proved uncommon, though certain public TCRs appeared in numerous donors. According to a subsequent analysis, TCR clusters from the first cohort were inclined to appear together in the 110 or so validation repertoires.

Comments on this clone: What it binds is not known.

This table comes from immunoSEQ multiplex PCR, and its TCRdb copy is limited to in-frame clones, with some not included. The sample has around 300,000 clones; roughly 87% are singletons. Material for sequencing was PBMCs. The source is a man under 40 in good health and CMV-seronegative.

This CDR3 is CASTLRGEGSYEQYF. The CDR3 coding sequence is TGTGCCAGCACGTTAAGAGGGGAGGGATCCTACGAGCAGTACTTC. This chain connects TRBV6-1 to TRBJ2-7; 7 nucleotides agree with TRBD2. Trimming cost V 7 bases and J 1 base; bases outside gene matches: 10. Germline CDR1 and CDR2: MNHNS and SASEGT. The CDR3 length is 15 residues.